This T cell receptor (beta chain) originates from a study of Ad26.COV2.S vaccination and SARS-CoV-2 variants. Turning to the study itself: Ad26.COV2.S, an intramuscular injection, was given once or twice 56 days apart.

Study-level findings and limits: Total responses of T cells may have been underestimated by the analyses of TCR breadth and depth. Recipients of vaccine and of placebo showed similar breadth of their non-spike TCR repertoires.

This CDR3 region has 16 residues. Germline CDR1 is LGHNA and CDR2 is YSLEER. V gave up 0 bases and J gave up 2 bases, with 11 bases separating them. Indicated treatment: around 19 received Ad26.COV2.S at low or high dose, single or two shots; about five received placebo; per-sample allocation not given. Each sample was drawn 63 days after the first injection (of vaccine or placebo). An Ad26 vector expressing Wuhan-strain SARS-CoV-2 spike constituted the vaccine. TCRdb's table, derived via immunoSEQ multiplex PCR, lists solely in-frame clones and lacks some. The table has 350,000 to 600,000 clones, nearly 90% seen once; the top ten hold around 1.6%. Details on this clone: The antigen is undetermined.

The TCR sequence derives from a person between 18 and 65 years old who received the Ad26.COV2.S COVID-19 vaccine or a placebo. The chain is built from TRBV4-3 and TRBJ1-3; no firm D call. The source was peripheral blood, collected in a trial of Ad26.COV2.S vaccine versus placebo. DNA of the CDR3: TGCGCCAGCAGCCAAGAGTCACGGGGAACTGGAAACACCATATATTTT. Its protein is CASSQESRGTGNTIYF.